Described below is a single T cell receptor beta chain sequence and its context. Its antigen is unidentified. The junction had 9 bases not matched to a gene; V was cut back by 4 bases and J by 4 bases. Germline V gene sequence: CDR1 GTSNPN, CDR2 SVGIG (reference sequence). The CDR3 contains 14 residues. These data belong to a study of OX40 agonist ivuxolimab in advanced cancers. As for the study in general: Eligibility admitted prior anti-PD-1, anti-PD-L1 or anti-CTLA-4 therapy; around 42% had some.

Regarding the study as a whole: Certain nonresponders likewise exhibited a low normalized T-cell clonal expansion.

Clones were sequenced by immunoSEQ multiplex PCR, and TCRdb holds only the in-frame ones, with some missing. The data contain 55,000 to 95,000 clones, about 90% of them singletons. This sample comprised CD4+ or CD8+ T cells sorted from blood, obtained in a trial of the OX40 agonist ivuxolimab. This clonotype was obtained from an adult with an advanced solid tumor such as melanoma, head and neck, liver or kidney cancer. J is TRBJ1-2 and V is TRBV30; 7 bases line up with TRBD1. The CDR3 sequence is CAWNKIQGLYGYTF. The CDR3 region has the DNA TGTGCCTGGAATAAAATACAGGGGCTCTATGGCTACACCTTC.